The 31 T cell receptor beta chains below come from one sample, sequenced in a study of blood T cell repertoires in COVID-19. TCRdb's table, derived via immunoSEQ multiplex PCR, lists solely in-frame clones and lacks some. The repertoire has more than 200,000 clones, around 89% of them found once; the top ten carry over 4%. The sample consisted of PBMCs or T cells enriched from blood (not recorded which). The receptors here all came from a woman aged 25 to 39 who had recovered from COVID-19.

The chain combines TRBV20-1 with TRBJ2-1; D perhaps matches TRBD2 (6 bases). From germline, CDR1 is DFQATT and CDR2 SNEGSKA (reference sequence). There are 15 residues in the CDR3. V was shortened by 3 bases and J by 0 bases, with 12 bases between the two germline ends. CDR3: CSASGEVSSYNEQFF. Written as DNA, the CDR3 is TGCAGTGCTAGTGGGGAGGTGAGCTCCTACAATGAGCAGTTCTTC.

The chain recombines TRBV11-3 with TRBJ2-1; 8 bases are a match to TRBD2. Germline V lookup: CDR1 SGHNT, CDR2 YENEEA. V shed 2 bases and J 3 bases; nucleotides not matched to a gene: 6. The length of the CDR3 is 16 residues. CDR3 DNA: TGTGCCAGCAGCTTATCTGCGGGAGGTAGCTACAATGAGCAGTTCTTC. It is translated as CASSLSAGGSYNEQFF.

This chain uses TRBV13 with TRBJ2-1; 7 nucleotides line up with TRBD1. The V gene's germline CDR1 is PRHDT and CDR2 FYEKMQ (reference sequence). The CDR3 has 15 residues. The V segment lost 1 base and the J segment 3 bases; nucleotides outside the gene matches: 3. CDR3 DNA: TGTGCCAGCAGCTTAGACAGGGGCCACTACAATGAGCAGTTCTTC. It yields the protein CASSLDRGHYNEQFF.

The chain is built from TRBV10-3 and TRBJ1-2, with D tentatively TRBD1 (6 bases). V lost 3 bases, J lost 8 bases, and 22 bases lay in between. This CDR3 spans 16 amino acids. Germline V CDR1 and CDR2: ENHRY, SYGVKD. The CDR3 here is CAISDPWTAYNRGYTF. For the CDR3, the DNA is TGTGCCATCAGTGATCCCTGGACAGCCTACAATAGGGGCTACACCTTC.

This rearrangement joins TRBV24-1 to TRBJ2-3; tentative D call: TRBD2 (6 bases). Germline CDR1 KGHDR, CDR2 SFDVKD. The CDR3 is made up of 16 amino acids. The V gene lost 0 bases and the J gene lost 3 bases, with 12 bases spanning the gap. CDR3 protein: CATSDLRRDFTDTQYF. CDR3 DNA sequence: TGTGCCACCAGTGATTTGCGCAGGGACTTTACAGATACGCAGTATTTT.

This chain connects TRBV6-1 to TRBJ1-1; no definite D call. There are 14 residues in the CDR3. The V end lost 2 bases, the J end lost 5 bases, and 12 bases lay between the germline ends. From germline, CDR1 is MNHNS and CDR2 SASEGT. CDR3 amino acids: CASSELQVGTEAFF. The CDR3 DNA reads TGTGCCAGCAGTGAACTGCAGGTTGGTACTGAAGCTTTCTTT.

V is TRBV5-1 and J is TRBJ2-2; D is uncertain. This CDR3 is 16 amino acids long. Trimming shortened V by 1 base and J by 0 bases, and 10 bases separated the two germline ends. CDR1 and CDR2 from the germline V gene are SGHRS and YFSETQ. The CDR3 loop reads CASSLPGGTNTGELFF. The CDR3 DNA follows: TGCGCCAGCAGCTTGCCGGGTGGTACGAACACCGGGGAGCTGTTTTTT. The full variable domain, rest sourced from reference TRBV5-1 and TRBJ2-2, is KAGVTQTPRYLIKTRGQQVTLSCSPISGHRSVSWYQQTPGQGLQFLFEYFSETQRNKGNFPGRFSGRQFSNSRSEMNVSTLELGDSALYLCASSLPGGTNTGELFFGEGSRLTVL.

The V call is TRBV6-5, the J call TRBJ1-4, with D possibly TRBD1 on 6 matching bases. The CDR3 totals 14 residues. Germline V lookup: CDR1 MNHEY, CDR2 SVGAGI. The V and J ends lost 6 bases and 6 bases respectively, with 14 bases between them. Written as DNA, the CDR3 is TGTGCCAGCAGCCCCCTGACAGGAGATGAAAAACTGTTTTTT. It specifies CASSPLTGDEKLFF.

The chain uses TRBV5-1 and TRBJ2-5, with a possible D match to TRBD2 (6 bases). Germline lookup yields CDR1 SGHRS and CDR2 YFSETQ. CDR3 length equals 14 residues. Deletions cut 0 bases from V and 4 bases from J, with 10 bases between. This CDR3 is CASSLVGSGETQYF. The CDR3 region has the DNA TGCGCCAGCAGCTTGGTCGGTAGCGGAGAGACCCAGTACTTC.

This clone has a handful of counts. This sequence joins TRBV10-3 and TRBJ1-4; 7 bases fit TRBD1. Trimming took 0 bases from V and 6 from J; bases not matched to a gene: 7. CDR1 and CDR2 (germline): ENHRY, SYGVKD. The CDR3 totals 16 residues. As DNA, the CDR3 is TGTGCCATCAGTGAGTCGACAGGGTTGGGGTATGAAAAACTGTTTTTT. It yields the protein CAISESTGLGYEKLFF.

V is TRBV5-4 and J is TRBJ2-6, with TRBD1 identical over 9 bases. CDR1 is SGHNT and CDR2 is YYREEE in the germline V gene (reference sequence). The CDR3 sequence is 18 residues long. After removal of 1 base from V and 4 bases from J, the junction contained 9 bases not matched to a gene. The CDR3 DNA reads as TGTGCCAGCAGCTTGTCTGGACAGGGGATAGCCGGGGCCAACGTCCTGACTTTC. Translating it yields CASSLSGQGIAGANVLTF.

The chain employs TRBV11-2 and TRBJ2-3, with D unresolved. The CDR3 spans 15 residues. Looked up from germline, CDR1 is SGHAT and CDR2 is FQNNGV. Trimming removed 5 bases from V and 1 base from J, with 13 bases in between. The CDR3, as DNA: TGTGCCAGCAGCCCATATCGGTTCGGCACAGATACGCAGTATTTT. Encoded protein: CASSPYRFGTDTQYF.

The chain employs TRBV29-1 and TRBJ2-7, with 7 nucleotides matching TRBD1. This CDR3 region has 12 residues. The V segment lost 3 bases and the J segment 2 bases; nucleotides outside the gene matches: 1. Germline V CDR1 and CDR2: SQVTM, ANQGSEA. For the CDR3, the DNA is TGCAGCGTTGAGCAGGGGGCCTACGAGCAGTACTTC. It translates to CSVEQGAYEQYF.

This chain connects TRBV9 to TRBJ2-7, with D possibly matching TRBD1 (6 bases). The V end was cut by 0 bases, the J end by 0 bases, with 13 bases between. Germline assignment: CDR1 SGDLS and CDR2 YYNGEE. The CDR3 has 16 residues. The CDR3 here is CASSVEGQGSSYEQYF. The CDR3 DNA reads as TGTGCCAGCAGCGTAGAAGGGCAGGGGAGCTCCTACGAGCAGTACTTC.

This chain links TRBV3-1 (or the pseudogene TRBV3-2) with TRBJ2-7, with 8 positions matching TRBD1. The CDR3 consists of 13 residues. The germline V gene encodes CDR1 LGHDT and CDR2 YNNKEL (reference sequence). The J segment lost 6 bases and the V segment lost 4 bases, leaving 5 bases of the junction unmatched. The CDR3 reads CASSRADRGEQYF. CDR3 coding DNA: TGTGCCAGCAGCCGGGCCGACAGGGGCGAGCAGTACTTC.

The CDR3 spells CASSPREAGELFF. CDR3 DNA: TGCGCCAGCAGCCCGAGGGAAGCCGGGGAGCTGTTTTTT. This sequence joins TRBV4-1 and TRBJ2-2; TRBD2 might be the D (5 bases). The CDR3 has 13 amino acids. V lost 4 bases and J lost 6, with 9 bases in between. The V gene's germline CDR1 is MGHRA and CDR2 YSYEKL.

The chain uses TRBV7-3 and TRBJ2-5, with 11 nucleotides matching TRBD2. Losses at the gene ends were 5 bases for V and 5 bases for J; bases not matched to a gene: 7. Germline V gene lookup returns CDR1 SGHTA and CDR2 FQGTGA. The CDR3 consists of 15 residues. In DNA, the CDR3 is TGTGCCAGCAGCAAGCTAGCGGGAGGCTTGGAGACCCAGTACTTC. Translated, it gives CASSKLAGGLETQYF.

CDR3 region: CASSQVEGLSPLHF. DNA of the CDR3: TGTGCCAGCAGTCAGGTCGAGGGACTTTCACCCCTCCACTTT. The chain joins TRBV3-1 (or the pseudogene TRBV3-2) to TRBJ1-6, with a tentative D call TRBD1 (5 bases). Germline CDR1 is LGHDT and CDR2 is YNNKEL (reference sequence). Trimming pared 6 bases from V and 9 bases from J, leaving 15 bases between. This CDR3 is built from 14 residues.

The chain employs TRBV12-3 or TRBV12-4 and TRBJ2-2; D is possibly TRBD2 (6 bases). V lost 7 bases and J lost 6, with 12 bases in between. The CDR3 contains 13 residues. The CDR3 sequence: CASTMTRAGELFF. For the CDR3, the DNA is TGTGCCAGCACCATGACTAGGGCCGGGGAGCTGTTTTTT.

The chain joins TRBV4-1 to TRBJ1-2; D is undetermined. V was pared by 0 bases and J by 0 bases, with 11 bases between. The CDR3 length is 16 residues. The germline V gene encodes CDR1 MGHRA and CDR2 YSYEKL. CDR3 DNA: TGCGCCAGCAGCCAAGAGGGGTCCGGGGCTAACTATGGCTACACCTTC. Translation: CASSQEGSGANYGYTF.

This clone was picked up a small number of times. The rearrangement joins TRBV5-1 to TRBJ2-2; 7 nucleotides match TRBD2. V lost 1 base, J lost 3 bases, and 12 bases stayed unmatched. The CDR3 totals 18 residues. Germline V CDR1 and CDR2: SGHRS, YFSETQ. The CDR3 reads CASSLYIVGGGDTGELFF. In nucleotides, the CDR3 is TGCGCCAGCAGCTTGTACATTGTCGGGGGAGGGGACACCGGGGAGCTGTTTTTT.

The V gene is TRBV19, the J gene TRBJ1-5, with 9 bases aligning to TRBD1. V was clipped by 3 bases and J by 6 bases; unmatched bases: 12. Germline CDR1 and CDR2: LNHDA and SQIVND (reference sequence). The CDR3 runs to 17 residues. DNA of the CDR3: TGTGCCAGTAGTATGAAGAGTGGGACAGGGCAGGGTCAGCCCCAGCATTTT. Its protein product is CASSMKSGTGQGQPQHF.

This chain connects TRBV7-3 to TRBJ2-3; 12 bases fit TRBD2. The CDR3 runs 15 residues. V gave up 5 bases and J gave up 2 bases; unmatched junction bases: 2. Looked up from germline, CDR1 is SGHTA and CDR2 is FQGTGA. Here the CDR3 DNA reads TGTGCCAGCAGCCTAGCGGGAGGGCCCACAGATACGCAGTATTTT. Translation: CASSLAGGPTDTQYF.

The chain uses TRBV30 and TRBJ1-1, with unresolved D. Germline values: CDR1 GTSNPN, CDR2 SVGIG (reference sequence). The CDR3 sequence is 14 residues long. V shed 3 bases and J shed 0 bases, with 11 bases lying between them. This CDR3 is CAWSVRSMNTEAFF. CDR3 bases: TGTGCCTGGAGCGTACGGAGCATGAACACTGAAGCTTTCTTT. Using reference TRBV30 and TRBJ1-1 for the parts outside the CDR3, the full variable domain is SQTIHQWPATLVQPVGSPLSLECTVEGTSNPNLYWYRQAAGRGLQLLFYSVGIGQISSEVPQNLSASRPQDRQFILSSKKLLLSDSGFYLCAWSVRSMNTEAFFGQGTRLTVV.

The chain combines TRBV18 with TRBJ1-3; no clear D. Germline V lookup: CDR1 KGHSH, CDR2 LQKENI. The CDR3 is 13 residues long. The germline V and J ends were trimmed by 3 bases and 8 bases, with 11 bases remaining between them. This CDR3 is CASSPLMSDTIYF. The CDR3 DNA sequence: TGTGCCAGCTCACCTTTAATGAGTGACACCATATATTTT.

The chain employs TRBV12-3 or TRBV12-4 and TRBJ2-7; tentatively, D is TRBD2 (5 bases). The CDR3 totals 12 residues. The germline V and J ends were trimmed by 2 bases and 6 bases, with 8 bases remaining between them. The CDR3 DNA reads TGTGCCAGCAGTTTACGGAGGATCGAGCAGTACTTC. Protein product: CASSLRRIEQYF.

This clone has only a few counts. The chain joins TRBV6-6 to TRBJ1-5; TRBD1 might be the D (6 bases). Trimming pared 7 bases from V and 4 bases from J, leaving 17 bases between. The CDR3 is made up of 15 amino acids. In germline, CDR1 is MNHNY, CDR2 SVGAGI (reference sequence). CDR3 nucleotides: TGTGCCAGCATTACCGGGACATCGAGGAATCAGCCCCAGCATTTT. Translating gives CASITGTSRNQPQHF.

The count of this clone is one. The CDR3 here is CASSLKSGIEAFF. CDR3 nucleotide sequence: TGTGCCAGCAGCTTGAAGTCGGGGATTGAAGCTTTCTTT. The gene calls are TRBV5-4 and TRBJ1-1; D not resolved. CDR3 length: 13 residues. Germline loops: CDR1 SGHNT, CDR2 YYREEE (reference sequence). Trimming cost V 1 base and J 7 bases, with 11 bases left between them.

This clone was observed a few times. The CDR3 region is CASSVAGGRTYHEQFF. The CDR3 DNA reads TGTGCCAGCAGCGTAGCCGGCGGGAGAACGTACCATGAGCAGTTCTTC. The rearrangement links TRBV9 to TRBJ2-1; 7 positions agree with TRBD2. The germline V gene has CDR1 SGDLS and CDR2 YYNGEE. V trimming: 0 bases; J trimming: 8 bases; junction bases outside the gene matches: 11. This CDR3 has 16 amino acids.

The CDR3 DNA is TGTGCCAGCAGTTTCGGGTTATCGAGGGGCTACACCTTC. Amino acids: CASSFGLSRGYTF. The chain is built from TRBV28 and TRBJ1-2; the D is unclear. Trimming stripped 3 bases from V and 8 bases from J, with 13 bases between. The CDR3 contains 13 residues. The germline V gene encodes CDR1 MDHEN and CDR2 SYDVKM.

V usage is TRBV9 and J usage is TRBJ2-7; maybe TRBD2 (6 bases). This CDR3 region has 14 residues. Germline V gene data show CDR1 as SGDLS and CDR2 as YYNGEE. V shed 2 bases and J shed 4 bases, with 13 bases lying between them. The CDR3 region is CASSVELAPYEQYF. CDR3 DNA: TGTGCCAGCAGCGTGGAACTAGCCCCTTACGAGCAGTACTTC.